A selection of T cell receptor beta chains follows, all from one sample in a study of identical twins. Each CDR3 protein is one row after TCRdb ran MiXCR on the 5' RACE reads. The repertoire holds 150,000 or so distinct CDR3 sequences, 3% to 4% seen once, with more than 6.5% in the top ten. The sequencing input was memory T cells sorted from blood. These receptors were taken from a man between 18 and 35 years old in good health. Each CDR3 is given with its conserved first and last residue. The D gene is left open where the match is weak. The size entry is marked missing in some rows and otherwise reads once, few, many or a size class.

CDR3 DNA	CDR3 protein	J gene	V gene	clone size	D gene
TGTGCCAGCAGTTACTCGTTTACACAGACCTACGAGCAGTACTTC	CASSYSFTQTYEQYF	TRBJ2-7	TRBV6-5	-	-
TGCAGTGCTAGAGAAGGGGGCTACTATGGCTACACCTTC	CSAREGGYYGYTF	TRBJ1-2	TRBV20-1	few	TRBD1
TGTGCCAGCAGCTTCGACGTCGTGAACACTGAAGCTTTCTTT	CASSFDVVNTEAFF	TRBJ1-1	TRBV11-2	many	-
TGTGCCAGCATCCCCGGGGCCAGTGGAAACACCATATATTTT	CASIPGASGNTIYF	TRBJ1-3	TRBV6-1	many	-
TGTGCCAGCAGCTTAGGGCAGGGCGCCGGGGAGCTGTTTTTT	CASSLGQGAGELFF	TRBJ2-2	TRBV7-2	-	-
TGCAGCGTTGATATCCGACAGGGTCCCGATACGCAGTATTTT	CSVDIRQGPDTQYF	TRBJ2-3	TRBV29-1	many	TRBD1
TGCGCCAGCAGCTCCTTTGGGGGGAGGGGTGGAACGCTACAAGAGACCCAGTACTTC	CASSSFGGRGGTLQETQYF	TRBJ2-5	TRBV5-1	many	TRBD2
TGTGCCACCAGCAGAGATTCTAACGCGATCGGCGAGCAGTACTTC	CATSRDSNAIGEQYF	TRBJ2-7	TRBV15	many	-
TGCAGTGCTAGAGATCCCGGAAGCGGGAGCCACAATGAGCAGTTCTTC	CSARDPGSGSHNEQFF	TRBJ2-1	TRBV20-1	many	TRBD2
TGTGCCAGTAGACTTCCGAATCAGCCCCAGCATTTT	CASRLPNQPQHF	TRBJ1-5	TRBV19	few	-
TGCGCCAGCAGCCCCCCGGGGAAGGGTGAAAAACTGTTTTTT	CASSPPGKGEKLFF	TRBJ1-4	TRBV5-1	many	-
TGTGCCAGCAGTCCTAACCGGGACTACAACACAGATACGCAGTATTTT	CASSPNRDYNTDTQYF	TRBJ2-3	TRBV27	many	TRBD2
TGTGCCACCAGTGGCCCCGGGAGCTCCTACAATGAGCAGTTCTTC	CATSGPGSSYNEQFF	TRBJ2-1	TRBV24-1	many	-
TGCAGCATTGAAGGAGGATCCTATGGCTACACCTTC	CSIEGGSYGYTF	TRBJ1-2	TRBV29-1	many	-
TGCAGTGCTAGAGATCAAGGGCGGGGTTTCACAGATACGCAGTATTTT	CSARDQGRGFTDTQYF	TRBJ2-3	TRBV20-1	many	-
TGCGCCAGCAGCTTGGGGACAGTAGGCTCTGGAAACACCATATATTTT	CASSLGTVGSGNTIYF	TRBJ1-3	TRBV5-1	many	-
TGTGCCAGCAGCTCCTATACTAGCGGGAGCACAGATACGCAGTATTTT	CASSSYTSGSTDTQYF	TRBJ2-3	TRBV7-9	many	TRBD2
TGTGCCAGCTGCCGGGCTCCGGGACCCGACCCGGGCTCCTACAATGAGCAGTTCTTC	CASCRAPGPDPGSYNEQFF	TRBJ2-1	TRBV6-4	many	-
TGTGCCACCAGCATTGGGGGCCGATCGCATCAGCCCCAGCATTTT	CATSIGGRSHQPQHF	TRBJ1-5	TRBV15	many	-
TGCGCCAGCAGCTCTAGAACAGTGGACACCGGGGAGCTGTTTTTT	CASSSRTVDTGELFF	TRBJ2-2	TRBV5-1	many	-
TGTGCCAGCAGCTTGGTCCCTAGACAAGAGACCCAGTACTTC	CASSLVPRQETQYF	TRBJ2-5	TRBV5-6	many	-
TGTGCCAGCTCACCATTCGTAATAGCGGGAAGGGAGGAAGATACGCAGTATTTT	CASSPFVIAGREEDTQYF	TRBJ2-3	TRBV18	many	TRBD2
TGTGCCAGCAGCCAAGATCGAATCGGTCGGAGCTATGGCTACACCTTC	CASSQDRIGRSYGYTF	TRBJ1-2	TRBV14	many	-
TGCGCCAGCAGCTCTACCGGGACTTCCACCGGGGAGCTGTTTTTT	CASSSTGTSTGELFF	TRBJ2-2	TRBV5-1	many	-
TGTGCCAGCAGCTTAGATGGCCAGGCTTCCGAAAAACTGTTTTTT	CASSLDGQASEKLFF	TRBJ1-4	TRBV7-2	many	-
TGCAGTGTTGGGACAGGGGCGCAGCCCCAGCATTTT	CSVGTGAQPQHF	TRBJ1-5	TRBV20-1	few	TRBD1
TGCAGTGCTAGAGCGTTGAGGTCCATCACAGATACGCAGTATTTT	CSARALRSITDTQYF	TRBJ2-3	TRBV20-1	many	-
TGTGCCACCAGTACAGATACCTACAATGAGCAGTTCTTC	CATSTDTYNEQFF	TRBJ2-1	TRBV24-1	many	-
TGCGCCAGCAGCCCGGCGGGGGAGGCCTATAATTCACCCCTCCACTTT	CASSPAGEAYNSPLHF	TRBJ1-6	TRBV5-1	many	-
TGTGCCAGCAGCTTAGTCAGGGGGCGGGAGACCCAGTACTTC	CASSLVRGRETQYF	TRBJ2-5	TRBV7-2	many	TRBD1
TGTGCCAGCAGCCCCCACTTAGGACAGGGGGTCAGCGAGCAGTACTTC	CASSPHLGQGVSEQYF	TRBJ2-7	TRBV14	-	TRBD1
TGTGCCAGCAGCGACAGCATGGGGAATCAGCCCCAGCATTTT	CASSDSMGNQPQHF	TRBJ1-5	TRBV9	many	-
TGTGCTAGTGGTTTGCACCTCGCCTCGTCCAATGAGCAGTTCTTC	CASGLHLASSNEQFF	TRBJ2-1	TRBV12-5	few	-
TGTGCCAGCAGCTTAGCCAGGGGGGCGGCCGGGGAGCTGTTTTTT	CASSLARGAAGELFF	TRBJ2-2	TRBV7-6	-	-
TGCATTTCGGGGAGGGAAACTTTCTTT	CISGRETFF	TRBJ1-1	TRBV20-1	few	-
TGTGCCAGCAGCGCTAGCGGGGACCCCACAGATACGCAGTATTTT	CASSASGDPTDTQYF	TRBJ2-3	TRBV3-1	many	TRBD2
TGTGCCAGCAGCCGTACCACTACCACCCGACTAGCGGGAGGTGGAGATACGCAGTATTTT	CASSRTTTTRLAGGGDTQYF	TRBJ2-3	TRBV11-2	-	TRBD2
TGCGCCAGCAGCTCCGCCGGGACTAGACACAATGAGCAGTTCTTC	CASSSAGTRHNEQFF	TRBJ2-1	TRBV5-1	many	TRBD2
TGTGCCAGCAAGTTCAGGACGGCGGCCAATGAGCAGTTCTTC	CASKFRTAANEQFF	TRBJ2-1	TRBV28	many	-
TGTGCCAGCAGCGCGGACAGGCTGAACACTGAAGCTTTCTTT	CASSADRLNTEAFF	TRBJ1-1	TRBV6-1	few	TRBD1
TGTGCCAGCAGTAAATTAGGGGGGAACATTCAGTACTTC	CASSKLGGNIQYF	TRBJ2-4	TRBV28	-	-
TGTGCCAGCAGTTCGATAAGACTAGCGCCGAACACCGGGGAGCTGTTTTTT	CASSSIRLAPNTGELFF	TRBJ2-2	TRBV12-3/TRBV12-4	many	TRBD2
TGTGCCAGCAGCGCTACGCCGATTGGACAGGGGCGGACCCAGTACTTC	CASSATPIGQGRTQYF	TRBJ2-5	TRBV27	few	TRBD1
TGTGCCAGCAGTGTTTTCCCCAGGGAAGGGAACACTGAAGCTTTCTTT	CASSVFPREGNTEAFF	TRBJ1-1	TRBV6-1	many	-
TGCAGCGTTGAAGACGGGACCTACGAGCAGTACTTC	CSVEDGTYEQYF	TRBJ2-7	TRBV29-1	many	-
TGTGCCAGCAGCCAAACTCGCGCCCCCACGCAGTATTTT	CASSQTRAPTQYF	TRBJ2-3	TRBV7-2	many	-
TGTGCCAGCAGCCCCGCAGGGACCTACGAGCAGTACTTC	CASSPAGTYEQYF	TRBJ2-7	TRBV3-1	many	-
TGTGCCAGCAGTGGTGGACTTAGGGGCGGCAAAAACATTCAGTACTTC	CASSGGLRGGKNIQYF	TRBJ2-4	TRBV2	many	-
TGTGCCAGCAGTACCCTAGCGGGAAACAAAAACATTCAGTACTTC	CASSTLAGNKNIQYF	TRBJ2-4	TRBV28	-	TRBD2
TGCAGTGCTAGAGGATCCCTAGCGGCTAGCACAGATACGCAGTATTTT	CSARGSLAASTDTQYF	TRBJ2-3	TRBV20-1	many	TRBD2
TGTGCCAGCAGCACCATAGCGGGAGCCTTGCATGAGCAGTTCTTC	CASSTIAGALHEQFF	TRBJ2-1	TRBV7-8	many	TRBD2
TGTGCCAGCAGCCGACAGGGTGGAAACACCATATATTTT	CASSRQGGNTIYF	TRBJ1-3	TRBV7-2	many	TRBD1
TGCAGCGTCGATGGACAGGGGGGAGGTTATGGCTACACCTTC	CSVDGQGGGYGYTF	TRBJ1-2	TRBV29-1	many	TRBD1
TGTGCCACCAGTGATCGACAGAGCACAGATACGCAGTATTTT	CATSDRQSTDTQYF	TRBJ2-3	TRBV24-1	many	-
TGTGCCACGACGGGACAGGGGGTTGGCGATACGCAGTATTTT	CATTGQGVGDTQYF	TRBJ2-3	TRBV7-8	few	TRBD1
TGCGCCAGCAGCTACCTAGTTGGCGATGAGCAGTTCTTC	CASSYLVGDEQFF	TRBJ2-1	TRBV5-1	many	-
TGTGCCAGCAGTGAAGGGGGCGCAGGGACTTCACCCCTCCACTTT	CASSEGGAGTSPLHF	TRBJ1-6	TRBV25-1	many	-